This T cell receptor (beta chain) was observed in a study of T cells in Graves' hyperthyroidism and ophthalmopathy. From RNA transcripts, TCR beta CDR3 regions were amplified. A set of HTBI primers served as the primers for a first-round RT-PCR of the TCR CDR3. One entry per CDR3 protein results from TCRdb running MiXCR on the multiplex PCR reads. The sample includes fewer than 700,000 distinct CDR3 sequences, about 17% of them seen just once. The CDR3 loop spans 16 amino acids. Germline CDR1 reads SGHTA; CDR2 reads FQGNSA. V shed 4 bases and J shed 6 bases, with 19 bases lying between them. V usage is TRBV7-2 and J usage is TRBJ2-1; TRBD1 or TRBD2 may be the D gene (5 bases each). This TCR came from a woman aged 25-40 years with Graves' hyperthyroidism. The sample taken for sequencing was blood. The CDR3 region has the DNA TGTGCCAGCAGCTATAAGCGCAGGGCGGGTACCAATGAGCAGTTCTTC. This gives the protein CASSYKRRAGTNEQFF.